Listed below are T cell receptor beta chains from one sample, sequenced in a study of blood T cell repertoires in COVID-19. Method: immunoSEQ multiplex PCR; TCRdb's copy keeps in-frame clones and lacks some. The table records under 200,000 clones, more than 75% of them present only once. The source material was peripheral blood. These TCRs come from a woman aged 40 to 50 with COVID-19, enrolled during active disease. Both conserved end residues are part of each CDR3. The D gene is left open where the match is weak. For some rows the clone size is stated as once, few or many, or as a class when expanded; others skip it.

abundance	j_gene	d_gene	v_gene	CDR3aa	CDR3nt
-	TRBJ2-1	-	TRBV27	CASSKIGTPMRNEQFF	TGTGCCAGCAGTAAAATCGGGACTCCAATGAGGAATGAGCAGTTCTTC
-	TRBJ1-5	-	TRBV5-8	CASSLLPDSNQPQHF	TGTGCCAGCAGCTTGCTGCCAGATAGCAATCAGCCCCAGCATTTT
-	TRBJ1-3	-	TRBV10-3	CAISEQGGSGNTIYF	TGTGCCATCAGTGAGCAAGGCGGATCTGGAAACACCATATATTTT
-	TRBJ2-7	-	TRBV4-1	CASSQASRSEQYF	TGCGCCAGCAGCCAAGCCAGCAGGTCCGAGCAGTACTTC
few	TRBJ2-7	TRBD2	TRBV12-5	CASARIAGGTSYEQYF	TGTGCTAGTGCGAGGATAGCGGGAGGGACTAGCTACGAGCAGTACTTC
-	TRBJ1-6	TRBD1	TRBV7-2	CASRTGTGVTQGSPLHF	TGTGCCAGCAGAACTGGGACAGGGGTCACTCAAGGGTCACCCCTCCACTTT
few	TRBJ1-5	TRBD1	TRBV7-9	CASSWDRAGQPQHF	TGTGCCAGCAGCTGGGACAGGGCAGGCCAGCCCCAGCATTTT
-	TRBJ2-5	TRBD1	TRBV5-1	CASSLAPGGQETQYF	TGCGCCAGCAGCTTGGCGCCAGGGGGCCAAGAGACCCAGTACTTC
-	TRBJ1-2	TRBD1	TRBV5-1	CASSLTGAYGYTF	TGCGCCAGCAGCTTGACAGGGGCGTATGGCTACACCTTC
few	TRBJ2-7	-	TRBV4-2	CASSHPPLTGAGEQYF	TGTGCCAGCAGCCATCCCCCTTTGACGGGAGCGGGCGAGCAGTACTTC
few	TRBJ1-2	TRBD1	TRBV28	CASRTGEGNYGYTF	TGTGCCAGCAGGACAGGGGAAGGCAACTATGGCTACACCTTC
few	TRBJ1-5	TRBD1	TRBV2	CASSDEGQSNQPQHF	TGTGCCAGCAGTGATGAGGGACAGAGCAATCAGCCCCAGCATTTT
few	TRBJ1-3	-	TRBV5-4	CASSPLEGTGNTIYF	TGTGCCAGCAGCCCCCTCGAGGGCACTGGAAACACCATATATTTT
-	TRBJ2-3	TRBD1	TRBV25-1	CASSDSGGRGQDTQYF	TGTGCCAGCAGTGACTCCGGTGGCAGGGGGCAAGATACGCAGTATTTT
-	TRBJ1-2	-	TRBV27	CASSAPGYYGYTF	TGTGCCAGCAGTGCCCCAGGGTACTATGGCTACACCTTC